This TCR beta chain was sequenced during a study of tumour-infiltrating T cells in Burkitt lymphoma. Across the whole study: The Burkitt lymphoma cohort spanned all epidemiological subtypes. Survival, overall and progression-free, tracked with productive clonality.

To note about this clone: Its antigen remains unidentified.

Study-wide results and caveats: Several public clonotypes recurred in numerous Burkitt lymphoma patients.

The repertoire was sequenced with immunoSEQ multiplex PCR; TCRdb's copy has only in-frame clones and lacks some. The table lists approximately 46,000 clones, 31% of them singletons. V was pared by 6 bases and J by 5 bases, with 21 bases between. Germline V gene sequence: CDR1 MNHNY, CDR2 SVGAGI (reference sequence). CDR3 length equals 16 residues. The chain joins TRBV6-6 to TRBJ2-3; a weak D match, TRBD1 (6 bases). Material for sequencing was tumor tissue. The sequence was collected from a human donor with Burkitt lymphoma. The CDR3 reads CASSPSPGQVGDTQYF. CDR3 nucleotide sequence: TGTGCCAGCAGCCCCTCCCCGGGACAAGTTGGAGATACGCAGTATTTT.